This T cell receptor beta chain came from a study of cytomegalovirus exposure and HLA in healthy donors. Looking at the study overall: Approximately 180 million T cells yielded around 100 million unique TCR beta sequences, as an earlier analysis found. Broader study findings: Later analysis identified about 18,000 TCR beta sequences associated with HLA alleles, using a false discovery rate threshold of 0.05. A missense variant in DCLRE1C was later tied to TCR beta V- and J-gene trimming.

60 Vbeta and 13 Jbeta primers were used in PCR. Only in-frame clones appear in the TCRdb table, and some are missing; sequencing was by immunoSEQ multiplex PCR. Among fewer than 150,000 clones, over 80% were seen once, and the ten largest hold approximately 1.1%. Concerning this clone itself: Its specificity is unknown.

Germline loops: CDR1 SEHNR, CDR2 FQNEAQ (reference sequence). J was trimmed by 2 bases and V by 5 bases; bases with no gene match: 7. The CDR3 is made up of 15 amino acids. This sequence originates from a female donor in good health and CMV-seronegative. This chain connects TRBV7-9 to TRBJ2-7; 9 nucleotides match TRBD1. The sequenced material came from PBMCs. The CDR3 protein is CASSPGQGITYEQYF. In DNA, the CDR3 is TGTGCCAGCAGCCCGGGACAGGGAATCACCTACGAGCAGTACTTC.